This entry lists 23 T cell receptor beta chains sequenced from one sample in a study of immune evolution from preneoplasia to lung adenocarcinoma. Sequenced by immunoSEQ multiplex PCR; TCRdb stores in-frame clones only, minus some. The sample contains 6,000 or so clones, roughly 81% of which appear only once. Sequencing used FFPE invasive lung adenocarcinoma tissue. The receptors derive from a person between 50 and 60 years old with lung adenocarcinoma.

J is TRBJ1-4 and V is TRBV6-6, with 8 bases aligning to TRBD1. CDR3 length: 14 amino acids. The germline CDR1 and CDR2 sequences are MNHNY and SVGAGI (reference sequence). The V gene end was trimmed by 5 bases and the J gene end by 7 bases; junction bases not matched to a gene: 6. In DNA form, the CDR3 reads TGTGCCAGCAGTCCTCGGACAGGGCGTGAAAAACTGTTTTTT. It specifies CASSPRTGREKLFF.

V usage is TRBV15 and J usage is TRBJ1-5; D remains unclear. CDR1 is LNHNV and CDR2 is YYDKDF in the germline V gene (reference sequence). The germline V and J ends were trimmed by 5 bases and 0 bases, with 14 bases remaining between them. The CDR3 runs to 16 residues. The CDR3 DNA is TGTGCCACCAGCCGAGGATACACGGATAGCAATCAGCCCCAGCATTTT. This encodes CATSRGYTDSNQPQHF.

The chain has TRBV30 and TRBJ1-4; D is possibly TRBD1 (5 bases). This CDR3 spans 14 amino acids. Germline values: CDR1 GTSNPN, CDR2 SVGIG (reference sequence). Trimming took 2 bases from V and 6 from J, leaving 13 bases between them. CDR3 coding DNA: TGTGCCTGGAGTCCCAGGGACGGTTATGAAAAACTGTTTTTT. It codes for CAWSPRDGYEKLFF.

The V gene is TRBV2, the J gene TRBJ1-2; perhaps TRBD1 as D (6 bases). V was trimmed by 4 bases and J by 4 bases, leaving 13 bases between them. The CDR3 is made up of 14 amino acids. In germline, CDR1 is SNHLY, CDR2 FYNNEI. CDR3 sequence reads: CASSAQGAGYGYTF. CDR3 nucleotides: TGTGCCAGCAGTGCACAGGGAGCCGGCTATGGCTACACCTTC.

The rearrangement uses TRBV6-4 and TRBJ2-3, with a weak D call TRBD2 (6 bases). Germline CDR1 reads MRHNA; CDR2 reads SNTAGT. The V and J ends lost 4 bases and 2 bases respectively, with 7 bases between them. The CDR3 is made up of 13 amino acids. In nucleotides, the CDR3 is TGTGCCAGCAGTGCGGGAGACACAGATACGCAGTATTTT. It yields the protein CASSAGDTDTQYF.

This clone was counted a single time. The CDR3 protein is CASSFYAGVAYEQYF. CDR3 nucleotide sequence: TGTGCCAGCAGCTTTTATGCGGGAGTGGCCTACGAGCAGTACTTC. J is TRBJ2-7 and V is TRBV5-4; 7 nucleotides line up with TRBD2. Germline CDR1 reads SGHNT; CDR2 reads YYREEE (reference sequence). The CDR3 contains 15 residues. V lost 2 bases and J lost 2; bases outside the gene matches: 7.

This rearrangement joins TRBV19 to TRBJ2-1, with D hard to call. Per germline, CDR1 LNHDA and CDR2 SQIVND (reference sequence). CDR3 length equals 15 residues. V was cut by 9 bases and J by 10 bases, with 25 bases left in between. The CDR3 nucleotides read TGTGCCAGCTCCTCTTCGGCACTTAAGATAAACGAGCAGTTCTTC. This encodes CASSSSALKINEQFF. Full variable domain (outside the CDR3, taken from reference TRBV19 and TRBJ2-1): DGGITQSPKYLFRKEGQNVTLSCEQNLNHDAMYWYRQDPGQGLRLIYYSQIVNDFQKGDIAEGYSVSREKKESFPLTVTSAQKNPTAFYLCASSSSALKINEQFFGPGTRLTVL.

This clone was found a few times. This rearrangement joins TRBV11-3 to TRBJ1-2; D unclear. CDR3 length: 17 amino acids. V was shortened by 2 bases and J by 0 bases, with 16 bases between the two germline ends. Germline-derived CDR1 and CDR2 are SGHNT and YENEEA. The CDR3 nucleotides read TGTGCCAGCAGCTTAAGACGGAGGAGTTGGACTAACTATGGCTACACCTTC. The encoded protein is CASSLRRRSWTNYGYTF.

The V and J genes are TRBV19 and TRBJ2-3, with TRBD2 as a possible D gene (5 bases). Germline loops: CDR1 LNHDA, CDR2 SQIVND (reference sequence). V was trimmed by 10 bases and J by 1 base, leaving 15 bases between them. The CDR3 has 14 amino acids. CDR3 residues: CATSWGVGTDTQYF. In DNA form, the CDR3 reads TGTGCCACCAGTTGGGGAGTGGGCACAGATACGCAGTATTTT.

The CDR3: CAWSVMGGNTEAFF. Written as DNA, the CDR3 is TGTGCCTGGAGTGTAATGGGCGGGAACACTGAAGCTTTCTTT. The chain combines TRBV30 with TRBJ1-1, with unresolved D. The germline V gene encodes CDR1 GTSNPN and CDR2 SVGIG (reference sequence). The V gene lost 0 bases and the J gene lost 1 base, with 9 bases spanning the gap. This CDR3 comprises 14 residues.

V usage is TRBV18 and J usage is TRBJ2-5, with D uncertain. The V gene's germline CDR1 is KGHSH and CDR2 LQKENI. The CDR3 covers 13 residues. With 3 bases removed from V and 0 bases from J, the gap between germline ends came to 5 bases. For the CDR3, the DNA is TGTGCCAGCTCACCTCGGCACCAAGAGACCCAGTACTTC. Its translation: CASSPRHQETQYF.

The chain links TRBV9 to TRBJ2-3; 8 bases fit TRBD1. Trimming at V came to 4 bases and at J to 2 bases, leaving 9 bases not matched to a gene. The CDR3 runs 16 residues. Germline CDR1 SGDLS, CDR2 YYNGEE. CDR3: CASSNPGGANTDTQYF. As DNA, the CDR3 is TGTGCCAGCAGCAACCCAGGGGGCGCGAACACAGATACGCAGTATTTT.

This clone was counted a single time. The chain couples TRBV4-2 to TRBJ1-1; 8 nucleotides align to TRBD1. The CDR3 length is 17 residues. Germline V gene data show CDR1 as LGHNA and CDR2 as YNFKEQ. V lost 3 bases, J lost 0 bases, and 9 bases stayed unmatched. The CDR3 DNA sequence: TGTGCCAGCAGCCACGATCCGCAGGGGGCCATGAACACTGAAGCTTTCTTT. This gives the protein CASSHDPQGAMNTEAFF.

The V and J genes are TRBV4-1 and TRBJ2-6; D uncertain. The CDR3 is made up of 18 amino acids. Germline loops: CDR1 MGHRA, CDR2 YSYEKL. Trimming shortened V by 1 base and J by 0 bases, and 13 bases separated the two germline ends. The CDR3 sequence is CASSQVLNLNSGANVLTF. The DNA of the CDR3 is TGCGCCAGCAGCCAAGTACTGAATCTTAACTCTGGGGCCAACGTCCTGACTTTC.

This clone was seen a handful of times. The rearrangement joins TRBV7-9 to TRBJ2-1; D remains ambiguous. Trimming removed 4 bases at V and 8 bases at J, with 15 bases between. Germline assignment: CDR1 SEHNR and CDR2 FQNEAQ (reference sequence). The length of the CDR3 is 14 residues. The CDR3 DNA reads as TGTGCCAGCAGCTCGCAAAACAGTTACGATGAGCAGTTCTTC. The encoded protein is CASSSQNSYDEQFF.

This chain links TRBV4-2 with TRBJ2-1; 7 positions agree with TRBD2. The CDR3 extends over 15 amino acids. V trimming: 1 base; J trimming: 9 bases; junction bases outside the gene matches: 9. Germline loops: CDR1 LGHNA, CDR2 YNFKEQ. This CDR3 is CASSQASGGPSEQFF. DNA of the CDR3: TGTGCCAGCAGCCAAGCCTCGGGAGGCCCGAGTGAGCAGTTCTTC.

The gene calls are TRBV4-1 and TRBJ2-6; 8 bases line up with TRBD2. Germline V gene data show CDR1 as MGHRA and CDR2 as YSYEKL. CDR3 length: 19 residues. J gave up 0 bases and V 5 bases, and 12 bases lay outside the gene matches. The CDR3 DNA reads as TGCGCCAGCAGCTACGGGGGGGTAGCGGGATTCTCTGGGGCCAACGTCCTGACTTTC. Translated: CASSYGGVAGFSGANVLTF.

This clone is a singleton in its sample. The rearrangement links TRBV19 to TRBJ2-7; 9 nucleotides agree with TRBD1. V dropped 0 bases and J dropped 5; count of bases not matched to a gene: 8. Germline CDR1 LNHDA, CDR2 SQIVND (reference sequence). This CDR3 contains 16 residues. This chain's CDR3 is CASSIDQGQGMDEQYF. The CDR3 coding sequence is TGTGCCAGTAGTATAGATCAGGGACAGGGAATGGACGAGCAGTACTTC.

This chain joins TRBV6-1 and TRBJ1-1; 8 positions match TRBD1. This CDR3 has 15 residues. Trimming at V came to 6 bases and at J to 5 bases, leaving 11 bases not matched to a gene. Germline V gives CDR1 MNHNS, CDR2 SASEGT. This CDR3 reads CASRDPGQGRTEAFF. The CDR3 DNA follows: TGTGCCAGCAGAGACCCCGGACAGGGTCGAACTGAAGCTTTCTTT.

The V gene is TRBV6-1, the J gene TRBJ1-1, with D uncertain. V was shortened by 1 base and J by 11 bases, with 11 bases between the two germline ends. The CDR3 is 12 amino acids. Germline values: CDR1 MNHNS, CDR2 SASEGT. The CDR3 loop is CASSEDWRPAFF. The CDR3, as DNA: TGTGCCAGCAGTGAAGACTGGCGTCCGGCTTTCTTT.

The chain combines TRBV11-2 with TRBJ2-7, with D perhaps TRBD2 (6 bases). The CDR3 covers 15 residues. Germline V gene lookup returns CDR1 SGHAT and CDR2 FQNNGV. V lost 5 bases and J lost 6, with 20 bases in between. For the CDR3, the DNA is TGTGCCAGCAGCCCGATTAAGGGTCGGAGGGGCGAGCAGTACTTC. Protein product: CASSPIKGRRGEQYF. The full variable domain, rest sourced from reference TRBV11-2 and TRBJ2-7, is EAGVAQSPRYKIIEKRQSVAFWCNPISGHATLYWYQQILGQGPKLLIQFQNNGVVDDSQLPKDRFSAERLKGVDSTLKIQPAKLEDSAVYLCASSPIKGRRGEQYFGPGTRLTVT.

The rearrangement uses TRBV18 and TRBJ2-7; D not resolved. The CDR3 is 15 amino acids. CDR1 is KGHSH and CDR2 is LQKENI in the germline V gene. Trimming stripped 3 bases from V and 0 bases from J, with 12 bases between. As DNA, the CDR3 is TGTGCCAGCTCACCTATCCTTGCGCCCTCCTACGAGCAGTACTTC. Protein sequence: CASSPILAPSYEQYF.

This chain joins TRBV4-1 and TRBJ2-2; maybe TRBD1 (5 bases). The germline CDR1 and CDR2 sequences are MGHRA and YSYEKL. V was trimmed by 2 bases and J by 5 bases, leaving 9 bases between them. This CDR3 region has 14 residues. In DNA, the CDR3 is TGCGCCAGCAGCCAACAGGGTCCTACCGGGGAGCTGTTTTTT. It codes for CASSQQGPTGELFF.